Shown below are 19 T cell receptor beta chains from a single sample sequenced in a study of cytomegalovirus exposure and HLA in healthy donors. Repertoires were generated with immunoSEQ multiplex PCR, while TCRdb's copy carries only in-frame clones and drops some. Among some 130,000 clones listed, approximately 94% were seen once. Sequencing input: PBMCs. Receptor source: a man in his late teens or twenties in good health and CMV-seropositive.

The chain is built from TRBV4-2 and TRBJ2-1; 7 positions match TRBD2. This CDR3 contains 14 residues. Germline CDR1 LGHNA, CDR2 YNFKEQ. The trim removed 8 bases at V and 2 bases at J, leaving 6 bases unmatched. The CDR3 protein is CASGSSGAYNEQFF. CDR3 coding DNA: TGTGCCAGCGGATCTAGCGGTGCCTACAATGAGCAGTTCTTC.

The rearrangement uses TRBV2 and TRBJ2-1; 10 bases align to TRBD2. The CDR3 totals 14 residues. Trimming took 8 bases from V and 8 from J; bases not matched to a gene: 9. The germline CDR1 and CDR2 sequences are SNHLY and FYNNEI. The DNA of the CDR3 is TGTGCCAGCTGGATTTCTAGCGGGAGCCATGAGCAGTTCTTC. Protein sequence: CASWISSGSHEQFF.

The V gene is TRBV29-1, the J gene TRBJ1-2; D unresolved. Germline V gene sequence: CDR1 SQVTM, CDR2 ANQGSEA. CDR3 length equals 17 residues. The ends were cut back, 6 bases at V and 0 bases at J, with 23 bases in the middle. CDR3 region: CSVRRDVLTLANYGYTF. The CDR3 nucleotides are TGCAGCGTCCGGAGGGATGTCCTCACCCTAGCTAACTATGGCTACACCTTC.

This clone occurred once. The rearrangement uses TRBV28 and TRBJ2-1; a weak D match, TRBD2 (5 bases). Trimming shortened V by 6 bases and J by 0 bases, and 21 bases separated the two germline ends. Germline V gene lookup returns CDR1 MDHEN and CDR2 SYDVKM. This CDR3 is built from 18 residues. In DNA, the CDR3 is TGTGCCAGCAGCCTTCCGGGAAGTCCGAAAGGCTCCTACAATGAGCAGTTCTTC. Protein product: CASSLPGSPKGSYNEQFF.

The CDR3 coding sequence is TGTGCCAGCAGTGAATTGTCGGGGAACACCGGGGAGCTGTTTTTT. Its translation is CASSELSGNTGELFF. The chain recombines TRBV25-1 with TRBJ2-2; D unclear. The germline V and J ends were trimmed by 1 base and 1 base, with 7 bases remaining between them. This CDR3 spans 15 amino acids. From germline, CDR1 is MGHDK and CDR2 SYGVNS.

The J gene is TRBJ1-1, the V gene TRBV12-5; TRBD1 is a possible D gene (6 bases). Germline values: CDR1 LGHNT, CDR2 FRNRAP. The CDR3 is 15 residues long. Trimming took 3 bases from V and 6 from J, leaving 17 bases between them. The CDR3 sequence: CASGLEPQGRSEAFF. The DNA of the CDR3 is TGTGCTAGTGGTTTAGAACCACAGGGACGCTCTGAAGCTTTCTTT.

This chain connects TRBV25-1 to TRBJ2-3, with TRBD2 matching 11 bases. CDR1 MGHDK and CDR2 SYGVNS come from the germline V gene. Germline trimming cut 4 bases from V and 5 bases from J; bases unmatched to any gene: 11. The CDR3 is 17 amino acids. CDR3 amino acids: CASSGLGLAGGEDTQYF. The CDR3 bases are TGTGCCAGCAGTGGTCTGGGGCTAGCGGGAGGAGAAGATACGCAGTATTTT.

The table lists this clone with a count of one. The chain joins TRBV10-3 to TRBJ1-5; TRBD1 is a possible D gene (5 bases). There are 15 residues in the CDR3. Germline values: CDR1 ENHRY, CDR2 SYGVKD. The V end lost 3 bases, the J end lost 0 bases, and 9 bases lay between the germline ends. This CDR3 is CAISDPGYSNQPQHF. CDR3 in DNA: TGTGCCATCAGTGATCCAGGGTATAGCAATCAGCCCCAGCATTTT.

Worth noting for this clone: One junction end disagrees with the germline gene, perhaps due to a read error. The rearrangement joins TRBV5-1 to TRBJ2-3, with 10 nucleotides matching TRBD2. CDR1 is SGHRS, CDR2 YFSETQ, per germline. The CDR3 is 12 amino acids. Here the CDR3 DNA reads TGCGCCAGCAGCGATTCCGGGACTAGCGCTATTTTT. Encoded protein: CASSDSGTSAIF.

The chain is built from TRBV11-2 and TRBJ1-1; D call uncertain. The CDR3 consists of 16 residues. Germline V gene sequence: CDR1 SGHAT, CDR2 FQNNGV. Trimming removed 7 bases at V and 0 bases at J, with 18 bases between. The CDR3 region has the DNA TGTGCCAGCACCCCCGGCAGGATTGATATGAACACTGAAGCTTTCTTT. Protein sequence: CASTPGRIDMNTEAFF.

The chain links TRBV7-9 to TRBJ1-4; TRBD1 matches at 11 bases. CDR1 and CDR2 (germline): SEHNR, FQNEAQ (reference sequence). V shed 4 bases and J 16 bases; nucleotides not matched to a gene: 8. The CDR3 is 13 amino acids. This chain's CDR3 is CASSSGQGGNPFF. The CDR3 DNA reads as TGTGCCAGCAGCTCGGGACAGGGGGGAAATCCGTTTTTT.

This sequence joins TRBV9 and TRBJ2-5; TRBD2 matches 11 bases. J gave up 4 bases and V 3 bases, and 5 bases lay outside the gene matches. This CDR3 is built from 15 residues. The V gene's germline CDR1 is SGDLS and CDR2 YYNGEE. The CDR3 protein is CASSDATSGTETQYF. The CDR3 coding sequence is TGTGCCAGCAGCGATGCGACTAGCGGGACAGAGACCCAGTACTTC.

About this clone: This specimen includes other DNA sequences encoding the same CDR3. V gene TRBV9 combines with J gene TRBJ1-1; D ambiguous. The CDR3 spans 13 residues. V was clipped by 0 bases and J by 3 bases, with 6 bases between them. Per germline, CDR1 SGDLS and CDR2 YYNGEE. This CDR3 is CASSVDRDTEAFF. CDR3 DNA sequence: TGTGCCAGCAGCGTAGATCGGGACACTGAAGCTTTCTTT. Based on the CDR3 plus reference TRBV9 and TRBJ1-1, the full variable domain is DSGVTQTPKHLITATGQRVTLRCSPRSGDLSVYWYQQSLDQGLQFLIQYYNGEERAKGNILERFSAQQFPDLHSELNLSSLELGDSALYFCASSVDRDTEAFFGQGTRLTVV.

V is TRBV28 and J is TRBJ1-1; no definite D call. Germline CDR1 is MDHEN and CDR2 is SYDVKM. V lost 5 bases to trimming and J lost 11 bases, with 9 bases between them. CDR3 size: 10 residues. The CDR3 protein is CASSRGWAFF. CDR3 nucleotide sequence: TGTGCCAGCAGTCGGGGTTGGGCTTTCTTT.

The chain links TRBV27 to TRBJ2-6; 7 positions match TRBD2. Unmatched junction bases numbered 3, after V lost 3 bases and J lost 4 bases. CDR1 is MNHEY and CDR2 is SMNVEV in the germline V gene (reference sequence). The CDR3 length is 15 residues. CDR3 amino acids: CASSFSGTGANVLTF. The CDR3 DNA reads as TGTGCCAGCAGTTTCAGCGGGACCGGGGCCAACGTCCTGACTTTC. Full variable domain (remainder filled in from reference TRBV27 and TRBJ2-6): EAQVTQNPRYLITVTGKKLTVTCSQNMNHEYMSWYRQDPGLGLRQIYYSMNVEVTDKGDVPEGYKVSRKEKRNFPLILESPSPNQTSLYFCASSFSGTGANVLTFGAGSRLTVL.

This clone was counted a single time. The rearrangement uses TRBV4-1 and TRBJ2-1, with 8 bases lining up with TRBD2. The CDR3 covers 18 residues. Unmatched junction bases numbered 9, after V lost 2 bases and J lost 0 bases. Germline lookup yields CDR1 MGHRA and CDR2 YSYEKL. As DNA, the CDR3 is TGCGCCAGCAGCCAAAATCTGCGTAGCGGGACCTCCTACAATGAGCAGTTCTTC. This codes for CASSQNLRSGTSYNEQFF.

This clone is a singleton in its sample. The rearrangement joins TRBV7-8 to TRBJ1-1; D is possibly TRBD1 (6 bases). V was trimmed by 5 bases and J by 1 base, leaving 20 bases between them. Germline lookup yields CDR1 SGHVS and CDR2 FQNEAQ. The CDR3 contains 17 residues. CDR3 bases: TGTGCCAGCAGCCCGCCGGGGGGGCTGGATACGAACACTGAAGCTTTCTTT. It yields the protein CASSPPGGLDTNTEAFF.

V and J are TRBV29-1 and TRBJ2-7, with 8 positions matching TRBD1. This CDR3 has 14 amino acids. With V trimmed by 4 bases and J by 1 base, 6 bases remained unmatched. In germline, CDR1 is SQVTM, CDR2 ANQGSEA. The CDR3 region has the DNA TGCAGCGTTGGGGGGCAGGGGGCGTCCTACGAGCAGTACTTC. The encoded protein is CSVGGQGASYEQYF.

This clone was observed a few times. Different DNA sequences within this sample yield the same CDR3. The J gene is TRBJ2-7, the V gene TRBV5-1, with 10 bases matching TRBD2. This CDR3 has 15 amino acids. V was clipped by 0 bases and J by 3 bases; unmatched bases: 3. CDR1 SGHRS and CDR2 YFSETQ come from the germline V gene. The CDR3 DNA sequence: TGCGCCAGCAGCTTGGGGGCTAGCGGGAGCTACGAGCAGTACTTC. It is translated as CASSLGASGSYEQYF. The full variable domain, in which reference TRBV5-1 and TRBJ2-7 provide the parts outside the CDR3, is KAGVTQTPRYLIKTRGQQVTLSCSPISGHRSVSWYQQTPGQGLQFLFEYFSETQRNKGNFPGRFSGRQFSNSRSEMNVSTLELGDSALYLCASSLGASGSYEQYFGPGTRLTVT.